Presented here are 13 T cell receptor beta chains from one specimen sequenced in a study of T cells after yellow fever vaccination. Each CDR3 protein is one row after TCRdb ran MiXCR on the 5' RACE reads. This table has about 320,000 distinct CDR3 sequences, around 4.5% appearing once. Sequences were derived from PBMCs, sampled 15 days after the yellow fever booster vaccination. The receptor source for this set is a man between 18 and 35 years old who received the YFV17D yellow fever vaccine.

This clonotype was recorded a few times. V usage is TRBV30 and J usage is TRBJ2-2; 7 nucleotides match TRBD1. Germline lookup yields CDR1 GTSNPN and CDR2 SVGIG (reference sequence). J was trimmed by 4 bases and V by 0 bases; bases with no gene match: 2. CDR3 length: 14 residues. The CDR3 DNA reads as TGTGCCTGGAGTGTCCCAGGGGGCACCGGGGAGCTGTTTTTT. It is translated as CAWSVPGGTGELFF.

The chain joins TRBV18 to TRBJ2-7; 9 positions agree with TRBD1. Germline lookup yields CDR1 KGHSH and CDR2 LQKENI. The CDR3 has 16 residues. V gave up 3 bases and J gave up 2 bases; unmatched junction bases: 8. Written as DNA, the CDR3 is TGTGCCAGCTCACCGTTGGGACAGGGCCAAACCTACGAGCAGTACGTC. Amino acid sequence: CASSPLGQGQTYEQYV.

This clonotype was detected a few times. The rearrangement uses TRBV10-1 and TRBJ2-7; 7 bases fit TRBD1. V shed 11 bases, J shed 3 bases, and the junction held 7 bases outside the gene matches. The germline gives CDR1 WNHNN, CDR2 SYGVQD (reference sequence). The CDR3 consists of 12 residues. CDR3 sequence: CAPWTGFYEQYV. CDR3 DNA sequence: TGCGCCCCTTGGACAGGCTTCTACGAGCAGTACGTC.

The chain has TRBV20-1 and TRBJ2-7; 9 nucleotides agree with TRBD1. V lost 0 bases and J lost 2; bases outside the gene matches: 8. The CDR3 totals 16 residues. Germline CDR1 and CDR2: DFQATT and SNEGSKA (reference sequence). Written as DNA, the CDR3 is TGCAGTGCTAGAGATCGCAGGGGACAGGGTCCCTACGAGCAGTACTTC. Residues: CSARDRRGQGPYEQYF.

This chain uses TRBV4-1 with TRBJ2-2; unclear D gene. The CDR3 is 19 residues long. Looked up from germline, CDR1 is MGHRA and CDR2 is YSYEKL. Trimming pared 4 bases from V and 6 bases from J, leaving 27 bases between. The CDR3 loop is CASSPYPHAQSLTAGELFF. The DNA for the CDR3 is TGCGCCAGCAGCCCTTACCCCCACGCACAATCTCTTACGGCCGGGGAGCTGTTTTTT.

This clonotype was detected only a few times. V gene TRBV29-1 combines with J gene TRBJ1-1; D is possibly TRBD1 (6 bases). The CDR3 covers 12 residues. Trimming took off 7 bases at V and 1 base at J, with 10 bases between the two ends. Germline V gives CDR1 SQVTM, CDR2 ANQGSEA. The CDR3 protein is CSARTANTEAFF. The CDR3 DNA is TGCAGCGCTAGGACAGCGAACACTGAAGCTTTCTTT.

Many counts were recorded for this clonotype. V gene TRBV5-1 combines with J gene TRBJ2-7; no clear D gene. The germline V gene has CDR1 SGHRS and CDR2 YFSETQ. The V end lost 4 bases, the J end lost 7 bases, and 18 bases lay between the germline ends. The CDR3 covers 14 residues. The CDR3 sequence is CASSRGPTGEEQYV. The DNA for the CDR3 is TGCGCCAGCAGCAGAGGACCCACTGGGGAAGAGCAGTACGTC.

This clonotype was picked up a small number of times. The V call is TRBV2, the J call TRBJ2-6; D might be TRBD1 (6 bases). CDR3 length: 15 amino acids. V shed 7 bases and J shed 3 bases, with 13 bases lying between them. From germline, CDR1 is SNHLY and CDR2 FYNNEI. CDR3 sequence reads: CASKGRGFGANVLTF. CDR3 sequence (DNA): TGTGCCAGCAAAGGCAGGGGCTTTGGGGCCAACGTCCTGACTTTC.

This clonotype was counted many times. The chain links TRBV5-1 to TRBJ1-1; D possibly corresponds to TRBD1 (6 bases). From germline, CDR1 is SGHRS and CDR2 YFSETQ. With 4 bases removed from V and 1 base from J, the gap between germline ends came to 14 bases. This CDR3 contains 15 residues. CDR3 coding DNA: TGCGCCAGCAGCCCTGCGACAGGACGGAACACTGAAGCTTTCTTT. It codes for CASSPATGRNTEAFF. The variable domain in full, with the rest retrieved from reference TRBV5-1 and TRBJ1-1, is KAGVTQTPRYLIKTRGQQVTLSCSPISGHRSVSWYQQTPGQGLQFLFEYFSETQRNKGNFPGRFSGRQFSNSRSEMNVSTLELGDSALYLCASSPATGRNTEAFFGQGTRLTVV.

This clonotype has a count of ten or more. The chain uses TRBV27 and TRBJ2-5; the D gene is possibly TRBD2 (6 bases). CDR3 size: 15 residues. Deletions cut 5 bases from V and 4 bases from J, with 17 bases between. Germline lookup yields CDR1 MNHEY and CDR2 SMNVEV (reference sequence). The CDR3 sequence is CASSTVAGFRETQYF. CDR3 sequence (DNA): TGTGCCAGCAGTACGGTGGCGGGGTTCCGAGAGACCCAGTACTTC.

This clonotype was seen many times. This chain links TRBV28 with TRBJ2-5; 9 bases agree with TRBD2. This CDR3 is 17 amino acids long. Germline V CDR1 and CDR2: MDHEN, SYDVKM. V was clipped by 2 bases and J by 2 bases; unmatched bases: 9. The CDR3: CASSLPRLAVTQETQYF. In nucleotides, the CDR3 is TGTGCCAGCAGTTTACCCCGACTAGCGGTAACACAAGAGACCCAGTACTTC.

This clonotype has a count of ten or more. The V gene is TRBV12-3 or TRBV12-4, the J gene TRBJ1-1, with TRBD1 as a possible D gene (5 bases). V was clipped by 4 bases and J by 5 bases, with 17 bases between them. The CDR3 loop spans 15 amino acids. The CDR3 bases are TGTGCCAGCAGTTCGACAACCCCTAGACAGACTGAAGCTTTCTTT. It codes for CASSSTTPRQTEAFF.

This clonotype was recorded many times. V usage is TRBV12-3 or TRBV12-4 and J usage is TRBJ1-4; D is perhaps TRBD1 (5 bases). With 5 bases removed from V and 7 bases from J, the gap between germline ends came to 14 bases. This CDR3 is built from 14 residues. The CDR3 region is CASSNWGFSEKLFF. In nucleotides, the CDR3 is TGTGCCAGCAGTAACTGGGGCTTTAGTGAAAAACTGTTTTTT.